Shown below are 13 T cell receptor beta chains from a single sample sequenced in a study of CD8 T cells in ankylosing spondylitis. Study results and caveats: Typical of ankylosing spondylitis blood, it appeared, was a TCR beta motif of under 10 highly homologous variants.

MiXCR, applied by TCRdb to the 5' RACE reads, yields one record per CDR3 protein. The table lists a few hundred thousand distinct CDR3 sequences, roughly 17% of them singletons. No antigen has been identified for these receptors. The source material was blood, either unsorted or a sorted T cell fraction (not recorded which). The origin of the receptors is a male donor with ankylosing spondylitis.

This chain uses TRBV28 with TRBJ1-2; D may be TRBD1 (6 bases). The germline V gene encodes CDR1 MDHEN and CDR2 SYDVKM. Deletions cut 4 bases from V and 8 bases from J, with 17 bases between. The CDR3 covers 14 residues. The CDR3 region is CASSSTGPDRGYTF. The CDR3 DNA follows: TGTGCCAGCAGTTCAACAGGGCCCGACCGGGGCTACACCTTC.

The chain combines TRBV11-2 with TRBJ1-6, with unresolved D. The CDR3 covers 17 residues. Germline V lookup: CDR1 SGHAT, CDR2 FQNNGV. The V end was cut by 1 base, the J end by 0 bases, with 10 bases between. CDR3 in amino acids: CASSLVLGLSYNSPLHF. The CDR3 DNA sequence: TGTGCCAGCAGCTTAGTGTTAGGGCTCTCCTATAATTCACCCCTCCACTTT.

This clonotype was counted between two and nine times. This rearrangement joins TRBV5-1 to TRBJ2-3; 11 nucleotides match TRBD2. Germline V CDR1 and CDR2: SGHRS, YFSETQ. J lost 5 bases, V lost 0 bases, and 5 bases had no gene match. The CDR3 is 16 residues long. As DNA, the CDR3 is TGCGCCAGCAGCTTGGCTAGCGGGGGGATGCAAGATACGCAGTATTTT. It is translated as CASSLASGGMQDTQYF.

The genes are TRBV5-1 and TRBJ1-1, with D hard to call. The CDR3 is 14 amino acids. Germline V gene data show CDR1 as SGHRS and CDR2 as YFSETQ. V was clipped by 0 bases and J by 1 base, with 7 bases between them. The CDR3 bases are TGCGCCAGCAGCTTGGAAGCACAGAACACTGAAGCTTTCTTT. Its translation: CASSLEAQNTEAFF.

This sequence joins TRBV6-2 or TRBV6-3 and TRBJ1-1, with a weak D call TRBD1 (5 bases). The CDR3 totals 14 residues. V lost 0 bases to trimming and J lost 5 bases, with 10 bases between them. The germline gives CDR1 MNHEY, CDR2 SVGEGT. The CDR3 loop reads CASSYSGGETEAFF. In DNA, the CDR3 is TGTGCCAGCAGTTACTCAGGAGGGGAGACTGAAGCTTTCTTT.

In this sample, this clonotype turned up a few times. This rearrangement joins TRBV11-2 to TRBJ1-2; D gene unclear. The germline V and J ends were trimmed by 2 bases and 4 bases, with 23 bases remaining between them. In germline, CDR1 is SGHAT, CDR2 FQNNGV. The CDR3 totals 18 residues. The CDR3 loop reads CASSLSGSAALARYGYTF. For the CDR3, the DNA is TGTGCCAGCAGCTTATCTGGCAGCGCCGCTTTGGCCCGCTATGGCTACACCTTC.

Ten or more counts support this clonotype. The rearrangement joins TRBV4-1 to TRBJ2-5; 9 nucleotides match TRBD2. Per germline, CDR1 MGHRA and CDR2 YSYEKL. The V gene end was trimmed by 4 bases and the J gene end by 4 bases; junction bases not matched to a gene: 7. The CDR3 sequence is 15 residues long. CDR3 protein: CASSPRLAAGETQYF. The CDR3 nucleotides read TGCGCCAGCAGCCCTAGACTAGCGGCGGGAGAGACCCAGTACTTC.

This clonotype was seen only a few times. The genes are TRBV7-9 and TRBJ1-2, with D maybe TRBD1 (5 bases). Between the trimmed V and J ends, which lost 3 bases and 6 bases, there was a span of 17 bases. The CDR3 is 15 amino acids. CDR1 is SEHNR and CDR2 is FQNEAQ in the germline V gene (reference sequence). The CDR3 bases are TGTGCCAGCAGCTTGAACGCGCAGGGTTTCAATGGCTACACCTTC. Its protein is CASSLNAQGFNGYTF.

This clonotype was observed at least ten times. This chain's CDR3 is CSARRPGAGELFF. The CDR3 region has the DNA TGCAGTGCTAGACGACCCGGGGCCGGGGAGCTGTTTTTT. The chain uses TRBV20-1 and TRBJ2-2, with D perhaps TRBD2 (5 bases). The CDR3 sequence is 13 residues long. Germline V gene sequence: CDR1 DFQATT, CDR2 SNEGSKA (reference sequence). Trimming removed 2 bases at V and 6 bases at J, with 10 bases between.

There are a few counts of this clonotype. The genes are TRBV14 and TRBJ1-2; maybe TRBD1 (5 bases). V lost 0 bases and J 5 bases, leaving 13 bases between the germline ends. The CDR3 length is 15 residues. CDR1 is SGHDN and CDR2 is FVKESK in the germline V gene. The CDR3 is CASSQEVGRLYGYTF. In DNA form, the CDR3 reads TGTGCCAGCAGCCAAGAGGTGGGGCGGTTGTATGGCTACACCTTC. Variable domain in full (rest from reference TRBV14 and TRBJ1-2): EAGVTQFPSHSVIEKGQTVTLRCDPISGHDNLYWYRRVMGKEIKFLLHFVKESKQDESGMPNNRFLAERTGGTYSTLKVQPAELEDSGVYFCASSQEVGRLYGYTFGSGTRLTVV.

The chain has TRBV6-1 and TRBJ2-5, with D uncertain. Per germline, CDR1 MNHNS and CDR2 SASEGT. Trimming removed 6 bases at V and 2 bases at J, with 10 bases between. CDR3 size: 13 residues. CDR3 nucleotide sequence: TGTGCCAGCAGGAGGACGGATCAAGAGACCCAGTACTTC. Its protein is CASRRTDQETQYF.

This clonotype was observed many times. This sequence joins TRBV11-2 and TRBJ2-1; 8 nucleotides line up with TRBD1. V lost 5 bases to trimming and J lost 8 bases; unmatched junction nucleotides: 2. CDR1 and CDR2 (germline): SGHAT, FQNNGV. The CDR3 has 12 residues. CDR3 in DNA: TGTGCCAGCAGCCGGACAGGGTATGAGCAGTTCTTC. Its protein product is CASSRTGYEQFF. The whole variable domain, remainder taken from reference TRBV11-2 and TRBJ2-1, is EAGVAQSPRYKIIEKRQSVAFWCNPISGHATLYWYQQILGQGPKLLIQFQNNGVVDDSQLPKDRFSAERLKGVDSTLKIQPAKLEDSAVYLCASSRTGYEQFFGPGTRLTVL.

This clonotype was found a few times. The V gene is TRBV20-1, the J gene TRBJ2-3, with 10 bases fitting TRBD1. Trimming removed 1 base from V and 5 bases from J; junction bases left unmatched: 6. The CDR3 covers 15 residues. CDR1 is DFQATT and CDR2 is SNEGSKA in the germline V gene (reference sequence). CDR3 coding DNA: TGCAGTGCTAGAGCGGGGGACAGGGGAAGAGATACGCAGTATTTT. It codes for CSARAGDRGRDTQYF.